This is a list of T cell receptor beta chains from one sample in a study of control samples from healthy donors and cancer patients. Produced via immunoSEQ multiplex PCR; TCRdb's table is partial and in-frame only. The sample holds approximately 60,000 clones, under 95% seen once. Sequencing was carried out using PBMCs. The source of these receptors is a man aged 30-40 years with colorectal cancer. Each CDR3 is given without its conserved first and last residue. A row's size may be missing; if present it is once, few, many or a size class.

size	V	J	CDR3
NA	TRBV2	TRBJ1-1	ASSFPRANTEAF
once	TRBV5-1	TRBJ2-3	ASSLGQGVMTDTQY
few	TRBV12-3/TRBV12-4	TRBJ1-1	ASSRAGNTEAF
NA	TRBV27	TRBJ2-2	ACAPGLNTGELF
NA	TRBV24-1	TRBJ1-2	ATLIDRNYGYT
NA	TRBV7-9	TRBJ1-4	ASSPFNGSVRNEKLF
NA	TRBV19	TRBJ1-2	ASSNRGGNNYGYT
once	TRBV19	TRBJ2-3	ASSAYKGSTDTQY
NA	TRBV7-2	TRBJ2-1	ASSLGRGANNEQF
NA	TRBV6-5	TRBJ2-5	ASNPGGGETQY
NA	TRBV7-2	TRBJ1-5	ASSLRNRGGQPQH
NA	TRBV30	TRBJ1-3	AWEQGAGNTIY
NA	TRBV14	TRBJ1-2	ASSQDTNYGYT
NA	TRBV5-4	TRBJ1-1	ASSPRQDLTEAF
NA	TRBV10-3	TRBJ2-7	AISDPLAGTYEQY
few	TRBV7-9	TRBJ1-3	ASSLHTGENTIY
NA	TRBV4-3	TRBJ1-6	ASSQDRVRTLESSPLH
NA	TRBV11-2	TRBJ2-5	ASSPGVGETQY
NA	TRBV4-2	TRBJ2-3	ASSHDRWGSYTDTQY
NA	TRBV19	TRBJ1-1	ASLGRGNTEAF
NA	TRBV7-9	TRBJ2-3	ASSPPELTSGGRDTQY
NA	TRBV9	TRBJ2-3	ASSVEGGWDTQY
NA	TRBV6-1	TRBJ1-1	ASSEFPAVEAF
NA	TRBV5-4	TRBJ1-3	ASSLGPDPNSGNTIY
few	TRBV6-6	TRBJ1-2	ASSYPRGASYGYT
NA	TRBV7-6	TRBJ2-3	ASSSILGGESTDTQY
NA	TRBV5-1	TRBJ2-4	ASSQYPGDIQY
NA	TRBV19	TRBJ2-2	ASKRSETGELF
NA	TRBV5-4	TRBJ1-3	ASSTDPILQLAAGNTIY
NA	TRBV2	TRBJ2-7	ASSERRLSSEQY
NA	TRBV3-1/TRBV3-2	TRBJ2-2	ASSLITGNAGELF
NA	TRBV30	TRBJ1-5	AWSVDANQPQH
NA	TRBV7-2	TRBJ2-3	ASSLAAGRSTDTQY
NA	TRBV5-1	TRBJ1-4	ASSLDGGTANEKLF
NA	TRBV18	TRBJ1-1	ASSPQIGLNTEAF
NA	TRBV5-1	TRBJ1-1	ASSLVIQGNTEAF
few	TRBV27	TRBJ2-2	ASSWGNTGELF
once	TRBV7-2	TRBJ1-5	ASSGDSSQPQH
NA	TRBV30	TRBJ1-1	AWSVTGSTEAF
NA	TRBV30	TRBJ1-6	AWNRDPRENSPLH
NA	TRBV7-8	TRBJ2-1	ASSLVRLAGGRNEQF